This T cell receptor beta chain appears in the sequencing data of a study of cytotoxic CD8 clonotypes in ibrutinib-treated CLL. Study-wide background: The patient breakdown showed approximately 11 relapsed/refractory and about 16 treatment-naive cases, with about 18 IGHV unmutated. Average yields of about 260,000 productive templates and 94,082 productive rearrangements characterized the samples. Study observations and caveats: Against age-matched healthy donors, baseline clonality ran higher and tracked circulating CD8+ T-cell counts.

TCRdb keeps only in-frame clones here, not all; method: immunoSEQ multiplex PCR. The table records over 200,000 clones, roughly 73% of them present only once. Germline V gene data show CDR1 as SEHNR and CDR2 as FQNEAQ (reference sequence). The V and J ends lost 5 bases and 7 bases respectively, with 26 bases between them. The CDR3 is 18 residues long. Notes on this clone: Its target is not known.

This receptor was obtained from a human donor with chronic lymphocytic leukemia. The rearrangement joins TRBV7-9 to TRBJ2-2; either TRBD1 or TRBD2 may supply D (5 bases each). This specimen was PBMCs, taken after 12 months of ibrutinib treatment. CDR3 amino acids: CASSPPWGGLHGGGELFF. CDR3 in DNA: TGTGCCAGCAGCCCTCCCTGGGGCGGGCTCCACGGAGGCGGGGAGCTGTTTTTT.